This T cell receptor beta chain comes out of a study of cytomegalovirus exposure and HLA in healthy donors. This CDR3 contains 15 residues. Trimming removed 1 base from V and 4 bases from J, with 13 bases in between. The germline gives CDR1 MGHRA, CDR2 YSYEKL. Whole-study results and caveats: Associated with cytomegalovirus, according to the listing, were around 170 TCR beta chains.

The method was immunoSEQ multiplex PCR; TCRdb's version includes in-frame clones alone and lacks a portion of them. The sample shows roughly 120,000 clones, more than 70% of them seen only once. Separate from the approximately 700-subject first cohort was the roughly 120-subject validation cohort, to which the donors belonged. In the case of this clone: Its antigen is not known.

Sample: PBMCs. The receptor comes from a man aged 18-30 years in good health and CMV-seronegative. This sequence joins TRBV4-1 and TRBJ1-2; TRBD1 might be the D (5 bases). CDR3 nucleotide sequence: TGCGCCAGCAGCCAAGCAGGGATGGGATTCTATGGCTACACCTTC. This encodes CASSQAGMGFYGYTF.